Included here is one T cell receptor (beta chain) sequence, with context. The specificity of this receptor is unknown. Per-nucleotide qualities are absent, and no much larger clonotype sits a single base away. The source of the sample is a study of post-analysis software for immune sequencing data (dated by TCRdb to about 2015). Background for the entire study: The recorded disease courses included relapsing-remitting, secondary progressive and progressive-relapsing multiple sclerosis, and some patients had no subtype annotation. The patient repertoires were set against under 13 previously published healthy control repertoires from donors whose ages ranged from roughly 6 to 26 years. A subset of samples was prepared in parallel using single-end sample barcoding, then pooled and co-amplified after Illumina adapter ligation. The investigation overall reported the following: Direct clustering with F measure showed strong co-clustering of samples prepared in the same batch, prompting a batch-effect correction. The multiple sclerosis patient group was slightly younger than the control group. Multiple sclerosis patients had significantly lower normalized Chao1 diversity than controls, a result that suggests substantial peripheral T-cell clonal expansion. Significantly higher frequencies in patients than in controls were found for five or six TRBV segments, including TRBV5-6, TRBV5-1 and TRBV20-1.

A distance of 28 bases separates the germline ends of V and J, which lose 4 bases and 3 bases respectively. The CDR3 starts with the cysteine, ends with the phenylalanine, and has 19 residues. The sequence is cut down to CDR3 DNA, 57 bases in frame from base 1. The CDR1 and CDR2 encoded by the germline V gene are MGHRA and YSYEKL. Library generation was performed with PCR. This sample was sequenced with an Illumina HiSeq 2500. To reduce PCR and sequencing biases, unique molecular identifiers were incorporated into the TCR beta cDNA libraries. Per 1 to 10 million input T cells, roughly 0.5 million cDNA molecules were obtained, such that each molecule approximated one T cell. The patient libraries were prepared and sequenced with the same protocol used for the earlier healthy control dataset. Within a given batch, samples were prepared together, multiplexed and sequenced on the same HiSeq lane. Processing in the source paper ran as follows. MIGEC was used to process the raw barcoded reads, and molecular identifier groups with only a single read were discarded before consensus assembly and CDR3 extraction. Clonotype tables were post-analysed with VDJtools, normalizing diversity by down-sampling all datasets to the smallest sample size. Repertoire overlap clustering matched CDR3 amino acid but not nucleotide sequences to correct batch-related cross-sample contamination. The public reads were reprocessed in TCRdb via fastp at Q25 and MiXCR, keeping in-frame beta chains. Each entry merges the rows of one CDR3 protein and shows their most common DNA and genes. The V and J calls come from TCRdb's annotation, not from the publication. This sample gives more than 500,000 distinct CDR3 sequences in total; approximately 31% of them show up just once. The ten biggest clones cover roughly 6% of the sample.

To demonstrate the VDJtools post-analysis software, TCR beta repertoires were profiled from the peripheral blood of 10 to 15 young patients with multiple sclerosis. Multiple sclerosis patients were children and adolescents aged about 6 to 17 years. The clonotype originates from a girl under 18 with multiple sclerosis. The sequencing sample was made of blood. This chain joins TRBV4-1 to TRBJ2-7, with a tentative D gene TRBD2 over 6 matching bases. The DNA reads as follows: TGCGCCAGCAGCCTGGGTCTTCAGGATCTATCGCGGGGAGGCTACGAGCAGTACTTC. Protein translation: CASSLGLQDLSRGGYEQYF.